The 4 T cell receptor beta chains presented below share a single source sample, sequenced in a study of early T cells in non-severe SARS-CoV-2 infection. TCRdb reprocessed the 5' RACE reads with MiXCR, giving one entry per CDR3 protein. This sample has some 85,000 distinct CDR3 sequences, with approximately 14% found just once. The sample taken for sequencing was whole blood. The receptors come from an adult who was a healthcare worker with PCR-confirmed SARS-CoV-2 infection or an uninfected control (not recorded which).

This clonotype was seen only a few times. The V gene is TRBV11-2, the J gene TRBJ2-1; TRBD2 might be the D (6 bases). The length of the CDR3 is 13 residues. From germline, CDR1 is SGHAT and CDR2 FQNNGV. Trimming stripped 5 bases from V and 13 bases from J, with 18 bases between. As DNA, the CDR3 is TGTGCCAGCAGCCCCGCGGGACGGAGCTTCCAGTTCTTC. Its protein product is CASSPAGRSFQFF. The variable domain in full, with the rest retrieved from reference TRBV11-2 and TRBJ2-1, is EAGVAQSPRYKIIEKRQSVAFWCNPISGHATLYWYQQILGQGPKLLIQFQNNGVVDDSQLPKDRFSAERLKGVDSTLKIQPAKLEDSAVYLCASSPAGRSFQFFGPGTRLTVL.

Ten or more counts support this clonotype. The chain has TRBV9 and TRBJ1-6; perhaps TRBD1 as D (5 bases). Per the germline V gene, CDR1 is SGDLS and CDR2 is YYNGEE. This CDR3 spans 14 amino acids. V was shortened by 8 bases and J by 6 bases, with 15 bases between the two germline ends. The CDR3: CASNQGKGNSPLHF. In DNA form, the CDR3 reads TGTGCCAGTAACCAGGGAAAGGGTAATTCACCCCTCCACTTT.

In its sample, this clonotype was seen a few times. The rearrangement uses TRBV7-8 and TRBJ1-2; no reliable D call. The length of the CDR3 is 13 residues. V gave up 1 base and J gave up 2 bases, with 5 bases separating them. Germline V gene sequence: CDR1 SGHVS, CDR2 FQNEAQ. CDR3: CASSLEENYGYTF. CDR3 nucleotides: TGTGCCAGCAGCTTAGAAGAGAACTATGGCTACACCTTC.

This clonotype has more than one count but fewer than ten. The gene calls are TRBV29-1 and TRBJ1-3, with D perhaps matching TRBD1 (5 bases). In germline, CDR1 is SQVTM, CDR2 ANQGSEA. The CDR3 runs 15 residues. V shed 2 bases and J shed 0 bases, with 11 bases lying between them. The CDR3: CSVELTEHSGNTIYF. The CDR3 DNA follows: TGCAGCGTTGAACTGACAGAACACTCTGGAAACACCATATATTTT.